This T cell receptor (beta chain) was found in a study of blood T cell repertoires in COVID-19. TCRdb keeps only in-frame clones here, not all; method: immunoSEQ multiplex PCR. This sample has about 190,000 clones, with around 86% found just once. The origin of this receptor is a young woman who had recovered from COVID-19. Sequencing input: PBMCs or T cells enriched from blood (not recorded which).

CDR3 coding DNA: TGCGCCAGCAGCCTATTAGTCGGACAGATATACGAGCAGTACTTC. This gives the protein CASSLLVGQIYEQYF. The rearrangement joins TRBV4-1 to TRBJ2-7; the D gene is possibly TRBD1 (6 bases). The V and J ends lost 4 bases and 4 bases respectively, with 17 bases between them. The CDR3 loop spans 15 amino acids. The germline V gene has CDR1 MGHRA and CDR2 YSYEKL.